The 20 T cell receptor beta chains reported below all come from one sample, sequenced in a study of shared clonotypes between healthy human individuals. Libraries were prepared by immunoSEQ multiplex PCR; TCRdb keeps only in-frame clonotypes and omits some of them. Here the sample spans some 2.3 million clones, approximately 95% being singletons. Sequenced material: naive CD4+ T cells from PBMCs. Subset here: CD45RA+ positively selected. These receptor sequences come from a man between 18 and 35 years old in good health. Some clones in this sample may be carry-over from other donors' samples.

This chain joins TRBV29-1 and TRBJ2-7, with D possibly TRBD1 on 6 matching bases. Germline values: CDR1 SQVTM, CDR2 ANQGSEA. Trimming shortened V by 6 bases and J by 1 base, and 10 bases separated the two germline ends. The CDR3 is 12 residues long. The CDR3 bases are TGCAGCGTCTGGGGGCTGTCCTACGAGCAGTACTTC. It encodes CSVWGLSYEQYF.

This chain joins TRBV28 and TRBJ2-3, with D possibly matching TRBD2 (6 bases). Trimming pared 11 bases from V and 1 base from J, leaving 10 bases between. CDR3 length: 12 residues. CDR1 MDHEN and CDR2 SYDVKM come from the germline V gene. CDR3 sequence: CAAGSGTDTQYF. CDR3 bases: TGTGCCGCGGGGTCCGGCACAGATACGCAGTATTTT.

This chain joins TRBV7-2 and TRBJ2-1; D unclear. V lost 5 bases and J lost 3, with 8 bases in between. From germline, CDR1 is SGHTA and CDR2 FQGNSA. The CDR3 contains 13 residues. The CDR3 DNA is TGTGCCAGCAGCCGAAATATCTACAATGAGCAGTTCTTC. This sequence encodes CASSRNIYNEQFF.

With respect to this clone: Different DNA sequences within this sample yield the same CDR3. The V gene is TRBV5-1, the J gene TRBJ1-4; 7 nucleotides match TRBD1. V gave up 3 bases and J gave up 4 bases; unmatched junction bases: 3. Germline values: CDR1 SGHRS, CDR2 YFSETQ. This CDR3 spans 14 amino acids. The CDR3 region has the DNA TGCGCCAGCAGCTCCGGGACAGTTAATGAAAAACTGTTTTTT. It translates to CASSSGTVNEKLFF.

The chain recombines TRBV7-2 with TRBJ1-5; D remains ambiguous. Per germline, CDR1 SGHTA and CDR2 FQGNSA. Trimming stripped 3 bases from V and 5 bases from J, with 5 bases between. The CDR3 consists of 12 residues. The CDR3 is CASSFYDQPQHF. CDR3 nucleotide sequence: TGTGCCAGCAGCTTTTACGATCAGCCCCAGCATTTT.

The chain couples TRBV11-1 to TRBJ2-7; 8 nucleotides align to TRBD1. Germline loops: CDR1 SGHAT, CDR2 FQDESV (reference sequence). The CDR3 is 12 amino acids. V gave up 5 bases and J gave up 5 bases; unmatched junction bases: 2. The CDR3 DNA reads TGTGCCAGCAGCCCGGGACAGGACGAGCAGTACTTC. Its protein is CASSPGQDEQYF.

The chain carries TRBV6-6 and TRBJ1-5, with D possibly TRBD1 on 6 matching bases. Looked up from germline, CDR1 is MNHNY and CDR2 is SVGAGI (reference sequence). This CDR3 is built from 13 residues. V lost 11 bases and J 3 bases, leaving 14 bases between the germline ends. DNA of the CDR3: TGTGCCGCCTCCCGACAGGACAATCAGCCCCAGCATTTT. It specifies CAASRQDNQPQHF.

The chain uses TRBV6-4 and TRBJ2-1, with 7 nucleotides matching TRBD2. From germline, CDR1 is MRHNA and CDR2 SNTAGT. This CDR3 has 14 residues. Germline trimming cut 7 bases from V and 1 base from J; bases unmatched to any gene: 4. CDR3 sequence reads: CASKRDRSYNEQFF. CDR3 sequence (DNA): TGTGCCAGCAAGCGGGACCGGTCCTACAATGAGCAGTTCTTC.

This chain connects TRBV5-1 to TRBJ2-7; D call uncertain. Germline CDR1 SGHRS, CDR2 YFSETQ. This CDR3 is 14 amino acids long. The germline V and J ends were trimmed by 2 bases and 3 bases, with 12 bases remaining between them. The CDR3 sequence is CASSFRGADYEQYF. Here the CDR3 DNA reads TGCGCCAGCAGCTTTCGCGGCGCGGACTACGAGCAGTACTTC.

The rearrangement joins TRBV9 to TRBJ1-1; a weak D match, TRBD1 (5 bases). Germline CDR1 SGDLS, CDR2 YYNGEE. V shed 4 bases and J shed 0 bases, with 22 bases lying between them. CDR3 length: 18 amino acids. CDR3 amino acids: CASSSPLRSGTLNTEAFF. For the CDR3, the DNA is TGTGCCAGCAGCTCACCCTTAAGATCAGGGACTTTGAACACTGAAGCTTTCTTT. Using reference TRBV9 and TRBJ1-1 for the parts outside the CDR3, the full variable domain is DSGVTQTPKHLITATGQRVTLRCSPRSGDLSVYWYQQSLDQGLQFLIQYYNGEERAKGNILERFSAQQFPDLHSELNLSSLELGDSALYFCASSSPLRSGTLNTEAFFGQGTRLTVV.

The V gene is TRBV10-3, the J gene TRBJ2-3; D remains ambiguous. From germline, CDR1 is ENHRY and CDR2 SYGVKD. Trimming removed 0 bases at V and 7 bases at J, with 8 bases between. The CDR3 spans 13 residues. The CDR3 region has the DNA TGTGCCATCAGTGAGTCGGAAGGGAATACGCAGTATTTT. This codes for CAISESEGNTQYF.

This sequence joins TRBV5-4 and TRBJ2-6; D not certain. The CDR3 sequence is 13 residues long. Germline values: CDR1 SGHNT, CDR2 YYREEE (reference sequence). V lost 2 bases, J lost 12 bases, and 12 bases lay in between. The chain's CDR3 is CASSFGQATVLTF. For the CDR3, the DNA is TGTGCCAGCAGCTTTGGGCAGGCAACCGTCCTGACTTTC.

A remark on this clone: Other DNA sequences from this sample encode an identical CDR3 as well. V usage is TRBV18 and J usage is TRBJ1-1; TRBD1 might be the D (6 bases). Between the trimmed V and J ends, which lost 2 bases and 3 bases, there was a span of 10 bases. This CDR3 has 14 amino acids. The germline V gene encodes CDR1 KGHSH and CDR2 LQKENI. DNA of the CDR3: TGTGCCAGCTCACCAACGGGGGCGGACACTGAAGCTTTCTTT. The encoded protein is CASSPTGADTEAFF. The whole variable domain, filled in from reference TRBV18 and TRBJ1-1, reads NAGVMQNPRHLVRRRGQEARLRCSPMKGHSHVYWYRQLPEEGLKFMVYLQKENIIDESGMPKERFSAEFPKEGPSILRIQQVVRGDSAAYFCASSPTGADTEAFFGQGTRLTVV.

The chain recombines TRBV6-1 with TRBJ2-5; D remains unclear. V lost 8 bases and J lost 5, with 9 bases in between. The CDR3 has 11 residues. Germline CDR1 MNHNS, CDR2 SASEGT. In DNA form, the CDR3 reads TGTGCCAGCGGCTTGCGGGAGACCCAGTACTTC. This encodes CASGLRETQYF.

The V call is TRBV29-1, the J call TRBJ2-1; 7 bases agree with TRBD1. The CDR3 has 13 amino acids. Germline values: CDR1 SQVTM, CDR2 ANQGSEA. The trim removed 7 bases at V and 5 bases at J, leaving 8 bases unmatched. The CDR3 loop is CSAERGLNNEQFF. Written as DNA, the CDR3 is TGCAGCGCCGAAAGGGGGCTAAACAATGAGCAGTTCTTC.

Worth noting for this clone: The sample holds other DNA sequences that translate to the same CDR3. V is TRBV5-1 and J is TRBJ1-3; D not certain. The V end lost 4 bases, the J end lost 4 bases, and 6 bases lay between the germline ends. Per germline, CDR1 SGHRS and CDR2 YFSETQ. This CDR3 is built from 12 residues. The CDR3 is CASSPDGNTIYF. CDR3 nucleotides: TGCGCCAGCAGCCCCGACGGAAACACCATATATTTT.

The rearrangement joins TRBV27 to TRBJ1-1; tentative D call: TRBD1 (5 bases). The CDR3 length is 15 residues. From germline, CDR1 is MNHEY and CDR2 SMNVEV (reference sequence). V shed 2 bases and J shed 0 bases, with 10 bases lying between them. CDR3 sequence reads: CASSLNPGMNTEAFF. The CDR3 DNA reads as TGTGCCAGCAGTTTAAACCCAGGGATGAACACTGAAGCTTTCTTT.

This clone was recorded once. The CDR3 loop is CASSTLARRASGNTIYF. The CDR3 coding sequence is TGTGCCAGCAGCACCCTGGCCCGCAGGGCGTCTGGAAACACCATATATTTT. The V and J genes are TRBV28 and TRBJ1-3; maybe TRBD1 (5 bases). CDR1 MDHEN and CDR2 SYDVKM come from the germline V gene. This CDR3 has 17 amino acids. The V and J ends lost 6 bases and 1 base respectively, with 19 bases between them.

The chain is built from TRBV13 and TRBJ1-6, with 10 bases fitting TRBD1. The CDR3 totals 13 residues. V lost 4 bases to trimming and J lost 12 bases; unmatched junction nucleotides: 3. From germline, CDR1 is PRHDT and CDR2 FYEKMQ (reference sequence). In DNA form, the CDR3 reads TGTGCCAGCAGCTCGGGACAGGGGAGACCCCTCCACTTT. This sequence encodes CASSSGQGRPLHF.

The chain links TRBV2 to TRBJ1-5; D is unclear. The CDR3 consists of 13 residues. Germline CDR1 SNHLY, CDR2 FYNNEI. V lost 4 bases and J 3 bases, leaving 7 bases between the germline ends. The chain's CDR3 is CASSGETNQPQHF. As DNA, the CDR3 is TGTGCCAGCAGTGGAGAGACCAATCAGCCCCAGCATTTT.